The T cell receptor beta chain described here comes from a study of cytomegalovirus exposure and HLA in healthy donors. About the research overall: Samples from HLA-typed donors yielded approximately 88 million unique TCRs in an early data release. Out of 350 to 400 genotyped donors, roughly 80% belonged to the Caucasian-associated ancestry cluster.

The CDR3 spans 18 residues. The germline CDR1 and CDR2 sequences are SGDLS and YYNGEE. The V segment lost 0 bases and the J segment 2 bases; nucleotides outside the gene matches: 11. The PCR used 60 Vbeta and 13 Jbeta primers. Sequencing was performed with immunoSEQ multiplex PCR; in TCRdb, only in-frame clones are kept and a portion is missing. The sample contains some 200,000 clones, approximately 85% of which appear only once. Broader study findings: Researchers counted around 180 TCR beta chains as cytomegalovirus-associated.

These donors, healthy bone marrow donors, were studied. Points on this clone: Its antigen is undetermined.

The sequenced sample was PBMCs. The chain recombines TRBV9 with TRBJ2-5; 9 positions match TRBD1. This TCR was sampled from a woman between 18 and 29 years old in good health and CMV-seronegative. This CDR3 reads CASSVGGSGTGKQETQYF. CDR3 in DNA: TGTGCCAGCAGCGTAGGAGGGAGTGGGACAGGGAAGCAAGAGACCCAGTACTTC.